This entry lists 7 T cell receptor beta chains sequenced from one sample in a study of lymphopenia after photon versus proton radiotherapy. Using immunoSEQ multiplex PCR, the repertoire was profiled, and TCRdb retains in-frame clones only, with some absent. Among roughly 30,000 clones listed, 81% were seen once. The sequences come from peripheral blood, collected from a patient treated with photon-based radiotherapy. The receptors stem from a man aged 50-59 years with gastric cancer.

The V call is TRBV5-6, the J call TRBJ2-7, with a weak D call TRBD2 (5 bases). Germline V CDR1 and CDR2: SGHDT, YYEEEE. The CDR3 is 15 amino acids. Trimming removed 0 bases from V and 2 bases from J, with 12 bases in between. CDR3 amino acids: CASSLGGSGTYEQYV. In DNA form, the CDR3 reads TGTGCCAGCAGCTTGGGAGGCTCGGGGACCTACGAGCAGTACGTC.

The V and J genes are TRBV2 and TRBJ1-3, with D unresolved. Germline V CDR1 and CDR2: SNHLY, FYNNEI. This CDR3 comprises 14 residues. Trimming cost V 7 bases and J 0 bases, with 10 bases left between them. The CDR3 region is CASKSTVSGNTIYF. The CDR3, as DNA: TGTGCCAGCAAGAGTACAGTCTCTGGAAACACCATATATTTT.

This clone was counted between two and nine times. The gene calls are TRBV10-3 and TRBJ1-2; D is ambiguous. V was cut by 4 bases and J by 3 bases, with 6 bases left in between. Germline values: CDR1 ENHRY, CDR2 SYGVKD. This CDR3 is 12 amino acids long. CDR3 DNA sequence: TGTGCCATCAGTGCATTGGACTATGGCTACACCTTC. Its protein is CAISALDYGYTF.

The chain couples TRBV7-9 to TRBJ2-3; TRBD2 matches at 8 bases. The CDR3 totals 15 residues. Losses at the gene ends were 5 bases for V and 4 bases for J; bases not matched to a gene: 8. Germline values: CDR1 SEHNR, CDR2 FQNEAQ (reference sequence). CDR3 sequence: CASSPGGVRADTQYF. As DNA, the CDR3 is TGTGCCAGCAGCCCCGGGGGGGTCCGGGCAGATACGCAGTATTTT.

The V and J genes are TRBV27 and TRBJ2-5, with 9 bases identical to TRBD1. The closer fit of TRBJ2-7 to the DNA end suggests the J call may be wrong. Germline V CDR1 and CDR2: MNHEY, SMNVEV (reference sequence). CDR3 length equals 15 residues. The chain's CDR3 is CASSARDRVSYEQYF. CDR3 nucleotides: TGTGCCAGCAGTGCCCGGGACAGGGTTTCCTACGAGCAGTACTTC.

The chain has TRBV5-1 and TRBJ2-5; the match to TRBD2 covers 12 bases. The CDR3 consists of 16 residues. Germline V gene lookup returns CDR1 SGHRS and CDR2 YFSETQ. V shed 0 bases and J 6 bases; nucleotides not matched to a gene: 6. The CDR3 region is CASSLASGGAAKTQYF. In DNA, the CDR3 is TGCGCCAGCAGCTTGGCTAGCGGGGGGGCCGCGAAGACCCAGTACTTC. Based on the CDR3 plus reference TRBV5-1 and TRBJ2-5, the full variable domain is KAGVTQTPRYLIKTRGQQVTLSCSPISGHRSVSWYQQTPGQGLQFLFEYFSETQRNKGNFPGRFSGRQFSNSRSEMNVSTLELGDSALYLCASSLASGGAAKTQYFGPGTRLLVL.

This clone has a single count. The chain uses TRBV5-1 and TRBJ1-4, with unresolved D. Trimming left V 2 bases short and J 4 bases short, with 9 bases between. Germline-derived CDR1 and CDR2 are SGHRS and YFSETQ. CDR3 length: 14 residues. CDR3 residues: CASSFSRINEKLFF. The CDR3 bases are TGCGCCAGCAGCTTCTCTCGGATTAATGAAAAACTGTTTTTT.